The clone carrying this TCR beta chain was seen a handful of times. What it binds is not known. The sample belongs to a study of T cells in localized non-small cell lung cancer. Looked up from germline, CDR1 is MNHGY and CDR2 is SAAAGT. The CDR3 totals 13 residues. V shed 2 bases, J shed 4 bases, and the junction held 2 bases outside the gene matches. The study's findings and limits: The tumor had only one region sequenced, so heterogeneity remains possible. Among the tissues sampled, uninvolved adjacent lung had the highest T cell clonality, above tumor. Detection in adjacent lung was observed for a median 57 of the top 100 tumor clones. Longer overall survival was seen with higher T cell density measured in blood.

The table came from immunoSEQ multiplex PCR; TCRdb's copy has only in-frame clones and leaves some out. This sample has about 7,300 clones, with 20% to 25% found just once. The source is a man between 40 and 70 years old with stage III squamous cell lung carcinoma. The genes are TRBV6-8 and TRBJ2-7; 7 bases align to TRBD2. The sequencing here drew on lung tumor tissue, taken before any cancer treatment. The CDR3 nucleotides read TGTGCCAGCAGTTACAGGGGAGGGTACGAGCAGTACTTC. Its translation is CASSYRGGYEQYF.